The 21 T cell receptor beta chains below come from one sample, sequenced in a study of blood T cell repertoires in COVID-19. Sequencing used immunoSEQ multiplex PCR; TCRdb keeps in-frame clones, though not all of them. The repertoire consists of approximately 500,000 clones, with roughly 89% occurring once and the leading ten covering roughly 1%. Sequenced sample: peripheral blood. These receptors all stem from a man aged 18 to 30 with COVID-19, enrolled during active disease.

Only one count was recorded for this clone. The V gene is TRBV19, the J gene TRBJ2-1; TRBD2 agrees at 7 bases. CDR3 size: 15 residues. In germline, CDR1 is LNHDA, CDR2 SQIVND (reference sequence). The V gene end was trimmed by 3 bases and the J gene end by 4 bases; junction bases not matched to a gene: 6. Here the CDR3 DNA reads TGTGCCAGTAGTATCAAGCGGGATAGATACAATGAGCAGTTCTTC. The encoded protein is CASSIKRDRYNEQFF.

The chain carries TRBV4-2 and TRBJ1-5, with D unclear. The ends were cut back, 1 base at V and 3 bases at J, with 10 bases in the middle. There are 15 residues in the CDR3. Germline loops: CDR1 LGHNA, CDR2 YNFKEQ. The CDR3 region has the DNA TGTGCCAGCAGCCAAGCCTACGGGGACAATCAGCCCCAGCATTTT. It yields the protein CASSQAYGDNQPQHF.

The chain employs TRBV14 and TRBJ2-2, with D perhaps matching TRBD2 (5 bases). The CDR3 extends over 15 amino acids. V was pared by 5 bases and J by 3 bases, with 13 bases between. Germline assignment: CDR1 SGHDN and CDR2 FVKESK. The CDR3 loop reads CASSGGQTYTGELFF. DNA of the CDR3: TGTGCCAGCAGCGGAGGTCAGACCTACACCGGGGAGCTGTTTTTT.

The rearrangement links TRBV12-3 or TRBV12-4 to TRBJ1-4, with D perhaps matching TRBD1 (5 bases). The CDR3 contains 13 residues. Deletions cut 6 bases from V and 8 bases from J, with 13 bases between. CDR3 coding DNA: TGTGCCAGCAGCCCCACAGGACGCGAAAAACTGTTTTTT. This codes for CASSPTGREKLFF.

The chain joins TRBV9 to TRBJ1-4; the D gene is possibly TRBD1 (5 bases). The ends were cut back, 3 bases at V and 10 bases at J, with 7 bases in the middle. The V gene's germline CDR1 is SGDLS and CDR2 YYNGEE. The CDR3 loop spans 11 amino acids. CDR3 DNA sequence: TGTGCCAGCAGCGCGGGGGGAAAACTGTTTTTT. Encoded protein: CASSAGGKLFF. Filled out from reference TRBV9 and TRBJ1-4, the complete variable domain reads DSGVTQTPKHLITATGQRVTLRCSPRSGDLSVYWYQQSLDQGLQFLIQYYNGEERAKGNILERFSAQQFPDLHSELNLSSLELGDSALYFCASSAGGKLFFGSGTQLSVL.

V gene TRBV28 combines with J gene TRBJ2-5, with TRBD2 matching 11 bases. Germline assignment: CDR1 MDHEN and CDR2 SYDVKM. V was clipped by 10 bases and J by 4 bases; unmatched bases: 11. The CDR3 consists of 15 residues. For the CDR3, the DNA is TGTGCCACCCATCTTAGCGGGAGGGCCTCAGAGACCCAGTACTTC. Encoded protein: CATHLSGRASETQYF. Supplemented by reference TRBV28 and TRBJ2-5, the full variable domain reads DVKVTQSSRYLVKRTGEKVFLECVQDMDHENMFWYRQDPGLGLRLIYFSYDVKMKEKGDIPEGYSVSREKKERFSLILESASTNQTSMYLCATHLSGRASETQYFGPGTRLLVL.

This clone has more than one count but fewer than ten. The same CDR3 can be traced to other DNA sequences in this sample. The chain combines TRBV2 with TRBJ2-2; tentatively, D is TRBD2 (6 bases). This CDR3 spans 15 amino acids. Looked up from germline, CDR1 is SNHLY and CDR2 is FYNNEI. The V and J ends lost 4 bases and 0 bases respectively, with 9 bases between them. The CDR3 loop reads CASSVGGANTGELFF. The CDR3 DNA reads TGTGCCAGCAGTGTAGGCGGGGCGAACACCGGGGAGCTGTTTTTT.

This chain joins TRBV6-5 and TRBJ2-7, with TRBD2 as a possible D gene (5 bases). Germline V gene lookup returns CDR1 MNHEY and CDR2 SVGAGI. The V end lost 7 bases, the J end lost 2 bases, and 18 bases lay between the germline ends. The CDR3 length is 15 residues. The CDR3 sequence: CASKARETSAYEQYF. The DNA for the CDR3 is TGTGCCAGCAAGGCAAGGGAGACCTCGGCCTACGAGCAGTACTTC.

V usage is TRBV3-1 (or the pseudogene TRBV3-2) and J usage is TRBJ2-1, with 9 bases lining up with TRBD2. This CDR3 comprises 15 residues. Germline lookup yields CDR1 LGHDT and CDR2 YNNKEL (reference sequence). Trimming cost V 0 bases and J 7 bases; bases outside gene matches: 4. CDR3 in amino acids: CASSQDAGGWNEQFF. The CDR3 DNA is TGTGCCAGCAGCCAAGATGCGGGGGGGTGGAATGAGCAGTTCTTC.

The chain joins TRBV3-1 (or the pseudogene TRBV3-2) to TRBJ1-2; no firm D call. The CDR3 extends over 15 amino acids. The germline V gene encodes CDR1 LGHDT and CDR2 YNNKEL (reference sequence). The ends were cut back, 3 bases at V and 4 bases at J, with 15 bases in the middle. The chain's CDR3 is CASSQGRVPFYGYTF. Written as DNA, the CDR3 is TGTGCCAGCAGCCAGGGGAGGGTGCCTTTCTATGGCTACACCTTC.

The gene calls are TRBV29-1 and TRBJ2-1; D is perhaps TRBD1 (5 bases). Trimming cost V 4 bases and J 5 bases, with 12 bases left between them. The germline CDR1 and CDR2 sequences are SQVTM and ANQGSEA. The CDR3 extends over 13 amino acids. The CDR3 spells CSVAYDSNNEQFF. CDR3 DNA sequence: TGCAGCGTTGCGTACGACAGTAACAATGAGCAGTTCTTC.

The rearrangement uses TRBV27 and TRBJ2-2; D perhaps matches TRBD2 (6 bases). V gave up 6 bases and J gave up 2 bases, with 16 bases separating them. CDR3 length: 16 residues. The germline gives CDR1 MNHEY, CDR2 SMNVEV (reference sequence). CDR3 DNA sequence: TGTGCCAGCAGCCCTCCGGGACTCGATAACACCGGGGAGCTGTTTTTT. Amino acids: CASSPPGLDNTGELFF.

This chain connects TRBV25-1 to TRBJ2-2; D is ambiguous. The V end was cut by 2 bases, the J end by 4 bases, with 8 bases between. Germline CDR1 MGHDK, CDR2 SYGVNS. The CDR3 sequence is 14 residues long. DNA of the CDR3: TGTGCCAGCAGTGAACTCAGGATCACCGGGGAGCTGTTTTTT. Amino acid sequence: CASSELRITGELFF.

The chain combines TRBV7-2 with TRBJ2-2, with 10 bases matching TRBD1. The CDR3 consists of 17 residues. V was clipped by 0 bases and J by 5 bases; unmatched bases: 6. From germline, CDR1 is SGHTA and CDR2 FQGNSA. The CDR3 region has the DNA TGTGCCAGCAGCTTAGCCCGACGACAGGGGGCGACCGGGGAGCTGTTTTTT. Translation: CASSLARRQGATGELFF.

The CDR3 DNA follows: TGTGCCAGCAGGGCAGGATATGGCTACACCTTC. This sequence encodes CASRAGYGYTF. The chain uses TRBV2 and TRBJ1-2; D is unclear. V shed 6 bases and J shed 5 bases, with 7 bases lying between them. The germline CDR1 and CDR2 sequences are SNHLY and FYNNEI. This CDR3 has 11 amino acids. Full variable domain (rest looked up from reference TRBV2 and TRBJ1-2): EPEVTQTPSHQVTQMGQEVILRCVPISNHLYFYWYRQILGQKVEFLVSFYNNEISEKSEIFDDQFSVERPDGSNFTLKIRSTKLEDSAMYFCASRAGYGYTFGSGTRLTVV.

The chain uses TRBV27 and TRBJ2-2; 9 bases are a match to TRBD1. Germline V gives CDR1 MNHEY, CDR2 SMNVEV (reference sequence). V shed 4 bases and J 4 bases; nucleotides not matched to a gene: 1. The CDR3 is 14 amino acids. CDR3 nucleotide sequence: TGTGCCAGCAGTTGGGACAGGGTCACCGGGGAGCTGTTTTTT. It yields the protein CASSWDRVTGELFF.

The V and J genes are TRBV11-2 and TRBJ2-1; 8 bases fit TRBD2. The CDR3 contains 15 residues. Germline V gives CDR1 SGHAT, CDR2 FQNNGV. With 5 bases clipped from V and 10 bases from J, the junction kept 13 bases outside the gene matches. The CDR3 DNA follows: TGTGCCAGCAGCAAAGGAGGGACTAGTTTTGGAGAGCAGTTCTTC. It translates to CASSKGGTSFGEQFF.

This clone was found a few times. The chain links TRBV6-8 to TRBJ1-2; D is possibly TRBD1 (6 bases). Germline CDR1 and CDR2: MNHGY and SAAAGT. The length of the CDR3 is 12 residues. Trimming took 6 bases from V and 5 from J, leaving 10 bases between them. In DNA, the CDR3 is TGTGCCAGCAGATCCGGACAGTATGGCTACACCTTC. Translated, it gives CASRSGQYGYTF.

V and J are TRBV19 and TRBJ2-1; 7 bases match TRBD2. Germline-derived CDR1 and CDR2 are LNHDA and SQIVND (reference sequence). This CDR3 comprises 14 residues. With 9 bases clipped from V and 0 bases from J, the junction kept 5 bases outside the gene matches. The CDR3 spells CASASGGSYNEQFF. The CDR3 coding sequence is TGTGCCAGCGCTAGCGGAGGCTCCTACAATGAGCAGTTCTTC.

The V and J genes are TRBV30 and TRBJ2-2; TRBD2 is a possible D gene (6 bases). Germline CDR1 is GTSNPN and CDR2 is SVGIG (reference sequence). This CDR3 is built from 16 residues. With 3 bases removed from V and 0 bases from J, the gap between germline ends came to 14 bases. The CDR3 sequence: CAWSDSGLANTGELFF. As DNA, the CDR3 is TGTGCCTGGAGCGACAGCGGGCTCGCGAACACCGGGGAGCTGTTTTTT.

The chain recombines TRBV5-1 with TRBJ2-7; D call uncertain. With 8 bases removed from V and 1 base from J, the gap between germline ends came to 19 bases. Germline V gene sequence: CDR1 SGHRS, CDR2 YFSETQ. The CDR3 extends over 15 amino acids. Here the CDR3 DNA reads TGCGCCAGTACCCCCTCAGTCTCCGCTTCCTACGAGCAGTACTTC. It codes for CASTPSVSASYEQYF.